This T cell receptor (beta chain) was sequenced for a study of blood T cell repertoires in COVID-19. At the level of the study: Acute-phase and convalescent COVID-19 samples originated in the United States, Italy and Spain.

As handled by the study authors: Cell counts per sample came from amplifying reference gene primers. The table came from immunoSEQ multiplex PCR; TCRdb's copy has only in-frame clones and leaves some out. The V and J calls and the clone size are those of that table, but D and trimming were determined from the DNA. The data hold tens of thousands of clones, with about nine tenths observed a single time. Trimming left V 3 bases short and J 0 bases short, with 12 bases between. CDR3 length: 15 amino acids. CDR1 is DFQATT, CDR2 SNEGSKA, per germline (reference sequence). This clonotype was obtained from a man aged 40-49 years with acute or convalescent COVID-19. The sample consisted of peripheral blood. V and J are TRBV20-1 and TRBJ1-5; D not certain. CDR3 nucleotide sequence: TGCAGTGCTAGTCAGGCCGCCGATAGCAATCAGCCCCAGCATTTT. Encoded protein: CSASQAADSNQPQHF.